The clone carrying this TCR beta chain has just one count. Its antigen is unknown. V was pared by 4 bases and J by 4 bases, with 18 bases between. The germline V gene has CDR1 SGHRS and CDR2 YFSETQ. The CDR3 has 16 amino acids. The source of the sample is a study of OX40 agonist ivuxolimab in advanced cancers. Study overall: Dose-escalation patients were diagnosed with hepatocellular carcinoma, melanoma, renal cell cancer or head and neck cancer.

Notes on the study in general: CD8+ T cells (on average) carried more expanded clones than CD4+ T cells.

Sequencing was performed with immunoSEQ multiplex PCR; in TCRdb, only in-frame clones are kept and a portion is missing. The profile shows 50,000 to 65,000 clones, around 82% of them singletons. Source: CD4+ or CD8+ T cells sorted from blood, taken in a trial of the OX40 agonist ivuxolimab. The J gene is TRBJ2-1, the V gene TRBV5-1; TRBD1 might be the D (6 bases). The sequence was collected from an adult with an advanced solid tumor such as melanoma, head and neck, liver or kidney cancer. CDR3 sequence: CASSTTGYGSYNEQFF. The CDR3 DNA reads as TGCGCCAGCAGCACTACAGGGTATGGAAGTTACAATGAGCAGTTCTTC.